This entry lists 26 T cell receptor beta chains sequenced from one sample in a study of T cells in Graves' hyperthyroidism and ophthalmopathy. Amplification targeted TCR beta CDR3 regions from RNA transcripts. The study used the HTBI primer set for a first-round RT-PCR of the TCR CDR3. Via MiXCR, TCRdb re-called the multiplex PCR reads, giving one row per CDR3 protein. Here the sample spans 480,000 or so distinct CDR3 sequences, over 13% being singletons. The sample consisted of blood. These receptor sequences come from a woman in her late teens or twenties with Graves' hyperthyroidism.

J is TRBJ2-1 and V is TRBV18; 8 bases are shared with TRBD2. The CDR3 totals 15 residues. With 5 bases clipped from V and 5 bases from J, the junction kept 8 bases outside the gene matches. Looked up from germline, CDR1 is KGHSH and CDR2 is LQKENI. CDR3 protein: CASSSNGRAHNEQFF. CDR3 bases: TGTGCCAGCTCATCAAACGGGAGGGCCCACAATGAGCAGTTCTTC.

In this sample, this clonotype is large (0.1 to 1%). The genes are TRBV12-3 or TRBV12-4 and TRBJ2-7; 15 bases are shared with TRBD2. Losses at the gene ends were 9 bases for V and 3 bases for J; bases not matched to a gene: 9. The CDR3 contains 16 residues. The chain's CDR3 is CASGTSGRRWRYEQYF. The CDR3 coding sequence is TGTGCCAGTGGGACTAGCGGGAGGAGATGGCGCTACGAGCAGTACTTC.

As regards this clonotype: At one end, the junction sequence differs from germline, possibly due to a read error. V is TRBV27 and J is TRBJ1-2; D is unresolved. Germline assignment: CDR1 MNHEY and CDR2 SMNVEV (reference sequence). The CDR3 runs to 15 residues. In nucleotides, the CDR3 is TGTGTCAGCAGTTTATCCATAGTTGGTGGGGATGGCTACACCTTC. Translation: CVSSLSIVGGDGYTF.

The chain couples TRBV19 to TRBJ2-6; TRBD1 matches 9 bases. The CDR3 runs 19 residues. CDR1 is LNHDA, CDR2 SQIVND, per germline (reference sequence). Unmatched junction bases numbered 12, after V lost 5 bases and J lost 1 base. The CDR3 loop is CASSFNHRGLGSGANVLTF. In DNA, the CDR3 is TGTGCCAGTAGTTTCAATCACAGGGGGCTGGGATCTGGGGCCAACGTCCTGACTTTC.

For this clonotype: Given a much more abundant clone one base away, this may be a read error. The rearrangement joins TRBV12-3 or TRBV12-4 to TRBJ1-4; D uncertain. The CDR3 covers 14 residues. The CDR3 loop reads CVSSYGRYGEKLFF. CDR3 DNA sequence: TGTGTCAGCAGTTACGGACGGTACGGGGAGAAACTGTTTTTT.

This chain links TRBV6-1 with TRBJ2-1; D gene uncertain. Per the germline V gene, CDR1 is MNHNS and CDR2 is SASEGT. V lost 2 bases and J lost 0, with 17 bases in between. The CDR3 extends over 18 amino acids. The CDR3 spells CASSESVFGPSSYNEQFF. The CDR3 DNA reads as TGTGCCAGCAGTGAATCCGTCTTCGGGCCCAGCTCCTACAATGAGCAGTTCTTC.

This clonotype came up many times. The chain joins TRBV27 to TRBJ2-1; 10 bases line up with TRBD2. V dropped 2 bases and J dropped 4; count of bases not matched to a gene: 2. The CDR3 is made up of 15 amino acids. The germline CDR1 and CDR2 sequences are MNHEY and SMNVEV (reference sequence). The CDR3 is CASSLKLAGYNEQFF. In nucleotides, the CDR3 is TGTGCCAGCAGTTTAAAACTAGCGGGGTACAATGAGCAGTTCTTC.

The sample holds many counts of this clonotype. The chain joins TRBV27 to TRBJ2-4, with a weak D call TRBD2 (6 bases). CDR1 is MNHEY, CDR2 SMNVEV, per germline (reference sequence). V lost 5 bases to trimming and J lost 5 bases, with 10 bases between them. The CDR3 is 13 residues long. The CDR3: CASSPGGENIQYF. The CDR3, as DNA: TGTGCCAGCAGTCCAGGCGGGGAAAACATTCAGTACTTC.

This clonotype has at least ten counts. This chain joins TRBV9 and TRBJ2-1; 13 bases are shared with TRBD2. Looked up from germline, CDR1 is SGDLS and CDR2 is YYNGEE. CDR3 length: 15 residues. Unmatched junction bases numbered 5, after V lost 4 bases and J lost 7 bases. This CDR3 is CASSYGLAGVNEQFF. The CDR3 DNA sequence: TGTGCCAGCAGCTACGGACTAGCGGGAGTGAATGAGCAGTTCTTC. Drawing the rest from reference TRBV9 and TRBJ2-1, the complete variable domain is DSGVTQTPKHLITATGQRVTLRCSPRSGDLSVYWYQQSLDQGLQFLIQYYNGEERAKGNILERFSAQQFPDLHSELNLSSLELGDSALYFCASSYGLAGVNEQFFGPGTRLTVL.

On this clonotype itself: A single base separates this from a much larger clone, so it may be a read error. The chain employs TRBV7-8 and TRBJ2-4; 9 bases are shared with TRBD2. The CDR3 spans 21 residues. Germline CDR1 and CDR2: SGHVS and FQNEAQ. The CDR3 protein is CARSLALGDSGRTGSKNIQYF. Here the CDR3 DNA reads TGTGCCAGAAGCTTAGCCCTTGGGGATAGCGGGAGAACGGGATCCAAAAACATTCAGTACTTC.

In this sample, this clonotype turned up a few times. The V gene is TRBV4-1, the J gene TRBJ2-3; possibly TRBD1 for D (5 bases). Trimming removed 0 bases from V and 1 base from J, with 8 bases in between. This CDR3 is 15 amino acids long. The germline CDR1 and CDR2 sequences are MGHRA and YSYEKL. CDR3 sequence (DNA): TGCGCCAGCAGCCAAGAGCGGACACGCACAGATACGCAGTATTTT. Protein product: CASSQERTRTDTQYF.

This clonotype was detected ten times or more. The CDR3 DNA is TGTGCCAGCAGCCGTAGTGAGACCCAGTACTTC. Protein: CASSRSETQYF. The chain has TRBV5-6 and TRBJ2-5; D unresolved. Trimming removed 4 bases at V and 5 bases at J, with 6 bases between. Per germline, CDR1 SGHDT and CDR2 YYEEEE. The CDR3 runs to 11 residues.

This clonotype was seen repeatedly, ten times or more. The chain combines TRBV30 with TRBJ1-1, with TRBD1 as a possible D gene (5 bases). V was clipped by 1 base and J by 4 bases, with 16 bases between them. From germline, CDR1 is GTSNPN and CDR2 SVGIG (reference sequence). CDR3 size: 15 residues. In DNA form, the CDR3 reads TGTGCCTGGAGTGAACAGGAGGGGCCGAGCACTGAAGCTTTCTTT. It yields the protein CAWSEQEGPSTEAFF. The full variable domain, rest sourced from reference TRBV30 and TRBJ1-1, is SQTIHQWPATLVQPVGSPLSLECTVEGTSNPNLYWYRQAAGRGLQLLFYSVGIGQISSEVPQNLSASRPQDRQFILSSKKLLLSDSGFYLCAWSEQEGPSTEAFFGQGTRLTVV.

The chain links TRBV9 to TRBJ2-1; 9 nucleotides align to TRBD1. The CDR3 length is 15 residues. J lost 6 bases, V lost 2 bases, and 6 bases had no gene match. Per the germline V gene, CDR1 is SGDLS and CDR2 is YYNGEE. The DNA for the CDR3 is TGTGCCAGCAGCGTCCGGGACAGGGTCGGCAATGAGCAGTTCTTC. It translates to CASSVRDRVGNEQFF.

V usage is TRBV6-5 and J usage is TRBJ1-4, with 8 bases matching TRBD1. The CDR3 runs to 20 residues. The germline gives CDR1 MNHEY, CDR2 SVGAGI. V shed 0 bases and J 1 base; nucleotides not matched to a gene: 13. CDR3 protein: CASSYSTGTGFMGTNEKLFF. The CDR3 nucleotides are TGTGCCAGCAGTTACTCGACGGGGACAGGTTTTATGGGAACTAATGAAAAACTGTTTTTT.

There are many counts of this clonotype. The V gene is TRBV19, the J gene TRBJ2-2, with 8 positions matching TRBD1. In germline, CDR1 is LNHDA, CDR2 SQIVND (reference sequence). There are 16 residues in the CDR3. V trimming: 5 bases; J trimming: 7 bases; junction bases outside the gene matches: 12. CDR3 amino acids: CASSPQTGDSYGELFF. As DNA, the CDR3 is TGTGCCAGTAGTCCCCAGACAGGGGATTCTTACGGGGAGCTGTTTTTT.

The rearrangement joins TRBV20-1 to TRBJ1-5; D possibly corresponds to TRBD1 (5 bases). The CDR3 has 14 amino acids. CDR1 DFQATT and CDR2 SNEGSKA come from the germline V gene (reference sequence). Trimming took 3 bases from V and 4 from J, leaving 13 bases between them. This CDR3 reads CSASNQGRNQPQHF. CDR3 DNA sequence: TGCAGTGCTAGTAATCAGGGTCGTAATCAGCCCCAGCATTTT.

The chain is built from TRBV7-8 and TRBJ1-5; D is undetermined. CDR1 is SGHVS and CDR2 is FQNEAQ in the germline V gene. The CDR3 is 16 residues long. The ends were cut back, 2 bases at V and 0 bases at J, with 11 bases in the middle. The CDR3 coding sequence is TGTGCCAGCAGCTTACATTTTTTGAATAGCAATCAGCCCCAGCATTTT. Translation: CASSLHFLNSNQPQHF.

This clonotype was counted between two and nine times. This rearrangement joins TRBV19 to TRBJ1-5, with 7 nucleotides matching TRBD1. Trimming removed 6 bases from V and 2 bases from J; junction bases left unmatched: 7. Germline-derived CDR1 and CDR2 are LNHDA and SQIVND (reference sequence). CDR3 length: 15 amino acids. CDR3 in DNA: TGTGCCAGTAGCAAAGGGGGCGCGGGCAATCAGCCCCAGCATTTT. This encodes CASSKGGAGNQPQHF.

This clonotype was recorded many times. The chain carries TRBV27 and TRBJ1-1; D possibly corresponds to TRBD1 (5 bases). V was shortened by 8 bases and J by 8 bases, with 12 bases between the two germline ends. Germline V gene data show CDR1 as MNHEY and CDR2 as SMNVEV (reference sequence). The CDR3 runs to 11 residues. In nucleotides, the CDR3 is TGTGCCAGCTGGGGGGGGAGCGAAGCTTTCTTT. Encoded protein: CASWGGSEAFF.

The V and J genes are TRBV19 and TRBJ2-1; D gene unclear. This CDR3 has 13 amino acids. Trimming shortened V by 1 base and J by 6 bases, and 7 bases separated the two germline ends. Germline V gene sequence: CDR1 LNHDA, CDR2 SQIVND (reference sequence). CDR3: CASSIATSNEQFF. DNA of the CDR3: TGTGCCAGTAGTATAGCTACCTCCAATGAGCAGTTCTTC.

The chain recombines TRBV18 with TRBJ2-5; D is perhaps TRBD1 (5 bases). Trimming pared 3 bases from V and 9 bases from J, leaving 11 bases between. The CDR3 contains 12 residues. In germline, CDR1 is KGHSH, CDR2 LQKENI. The DNA of the CDR3 is TGTGCCAGCTCACCTGAAGGGGTGGCCCAGTACTTC. Translated, it gives CASSPEGVAQYF. Drawing the rest from reference TRBV18 and TRBJ2-5, the complete variable domain is NAGVMQNPRHLVRRRGQEARLRCSPMKGHSHVYWYRQLPEEGLKFMVYLQKENIIDESGMPKERFSAEFPKEGPSILRIQQVVRGDSAAYFCASSPEGVAQYFGPGTRLLVL.

This clonotype was counted at least ten times. This rearrangement joins TRBV6-1 to TRBJ2-3, with TRBD2 as a possible D gene (5 bases). V was clipped by 4 bases and J by 5 bases, with 16 bases between them. Germline CDR1 and CDR2: MNHNS and SASEGT. The CDR3 covers 15 residues. CDR3 coding DNA: TGTGCCAGCAGTGGAGTCCGTGGAGAGGGAGATACGCAGTATTTT. Its protein is CASSGVRGEGDTQYF.

This clonotype was detected many times. The chain employs TRBV3-1 and TRBJ2-1; the D gene is possibly TRBD1 (5 bases). Germline V gives CDR1 LGHDT, CDR2 YNNKEL (reference sequence). V lost 3 bases and J lost 5, with 14 bases in between. This CDR3 has 15 amino acids. CDR3 coding DNA: TGTGCCAGCAGCCAGTTAGCCTTACAGGACAATGAGCAGTTCTTC. It yields the protein CASSQLALQDNEQFF.

This clonotype showed up just a few times. J is TRBJ1-6 and V is TRBV30; a weak D match, TRBD1 (5 bases). The CDR3 length is 13 residues. Germline CDR1 reads GTSNPN; CDR2 reads SVGIG (reference sequence). Trimming pared 6 bases from V and 10 bases from J, leaving 16 bases between. CDR3 sequence: CACTRDERSPLHF. The DNA of the CDR3 is TGTGCCTGTACCCGGGACGAGCGGTCACCCCTCCACTTT.

This clonotype was counted ten times or more. The chain carries TRBV27 and TRBJ2-7; D ambiguous. The CDR3 sequence is 15 residues long. V dropped 6 bases and J dropped 3 bases, with 18 bases sitting between them. Germline loops: CDR1 MNHEY, CDR2 SMNVEV (reference sequence). The CDR3 DNA sequence: TGTGCCAGCAGCCCTAAGGCCGTCAGTTACTACGAGCAGTACTTC. This encodes CASSPKAVSYYEQYF.